Below are 16 T cell receptor beta chains sequenced from a single sample in a study of blood T cells in healthy people across ages. A second PCR of about 7 to 11 cycles used a sample-barcoded 5' primer and a J-beta primer mix. One entry per CDR3 protein results from TCRdb running MiXCR on the 5' RACE reads. Found here are approximately 1.5 million distinct CDR3 sequences, about 31% of them singletons; the top ten hold about 11%. Sequenced material: blood. Receptor source: a woman under 40 in good health.

This clonotype showed up just a few times. The chain recombines TRBV3-1 with TRBJ2-3, with TRBD2 identical over 7 bases. The J segment lost 3 bases and the V segment lost 4 bases, leaving 10 bases of the junction unmatched. The V gene's germline CDR1 is LGHDT and CDR2 YNNKEL (reference sequence). CDR3 length equals 16 residues. The CDR3 is CASSPLGAGVTDTQYF. CDR3 DNA: TGTGCCAGCAGCCCCCTCGGGGCGGGGGTTACAGATACGCAGTATTTT.

This clonotype was seen a handful of times. V gene TRBV11-2 combines with J gene TRBJ2-5; 9 positions match TRBD2. The J call may not be correct, given that the DNA end is closer to TRBJ2-7. Germline assignment: CDR1 SGHAT and CDR2 FQNNGV. The length of the CDR3 is 16 residues. The CDR3 DNA reads TGTGCCAGCAGCTTAGAGCCTCGGGCTAGCGGGGCCGAGCAGTACTTC. Translated: CASSLEPRASGAEQYF.

The V and J genes are TRBV27 and TRBJ2-1; D uncertain. The CDR3 totals 14 residues. Trimming stripped 6 bases from V and 2 bases from J, with 11 bases between. Germline V gene lookup returns CDR1 MNHEY and CDR2 SMNVEV (reference sequence). In DNA form, the CDR3 reads TGTGCCAGCAGGTCCGGACCCCCCTACAATGAGCAGTTCTTC. The encoded protein is CASRSGPPYNEQFF.

About this clonotype: This may be a read error: a much more frequent sequence differs by one nucleotide. This chain uses TRBV27 with TRBJ2-1, with TRBD1 identical over 9 bases. The CDR3 runs 16 residues. V lost 3 bases to trimming and J lost 11 bases; unmatched junction nucleotides: 14. Germline values: CDR1 MNHEY, CDR2 SMNVEV (reference sequence). The CDR3 DNA sequence: TGTGCCAGCAGTTTCGAACCGGGACAGGGCTCGTTTAAGCAGTTCTTC. This gives the protein CASSFEPGQGSFKQFF.

The chain employs TRBV12-3 or TRBV12-4 and TRBJ2-7, with D possibly matching TRBD2 (6 bases). The CDR3 sequence is 15 residues long. The V gene lost 6 bases and the J gene lost 6 bases, with 21 bases spanning the gap. The CDR3 reads CASSPGGTLQLEQYF. The CDR3 region has the DNA TGTGCCAGCAGCCCTGGGGGGACTCTCCAACTCGAGCAGTACTTC.

The rearrangement links TRBV28 to TRBJ2-3, with TRBD2 identical over 7 bases. J lost 8 bases, V lost 5 bases, and 7 bases had no gene match. This CDR3 region has 13 residues. Germline-derived CDR1 and CDR2 are MDHEN and SYDVKM. In nucleotides, the CDR3 is TGTGCCAGCAGTCTTCCTTCGGGGGGTACGCAGTATTTT. As protein: CASSLPSGGTQYF.

The chain is built from TRBV12-3 or TRBV12-4 and TRBJ1-2; D is unclear. The CDR3 contains 13 residues. With 7 bases removed from V and 0 bases from J, the gap between germline ends came to 9 bases. The CDR3 loop reads CASIQDPNYGYTF. The CDR3 DNA follows: TGTGCCAGCATCCAGGACCCTAACTATGGCTACACCTTC.

As concerns this clonotype: It may be a read error: a sequence one base away is much more abundant. The chain joins TRBV3-1 to TRBJ2-3, with D perhaps TRBD2 (6 bases). The CDR3 is 14 amino acids. Trimming removed 1 base from V and 2 bases from J, with 7 bases in between. The germline gives CDR1 LGHDT, CDR2 YNNKEL (reference sequence). The CDR3 region is CASSQGTNTDTQYF. The DNA of the CDR3 is TGTGCCAGCAGCCAAGGGACTAACACAGATACGCAGTATTTT.

The chain links TRBV7-2 to TRBJ2-5; the D gene could be TRBD1 or TRBD2 (5 bases each). The germline V and J ends were trimmed by 4 bases and 0 bases, with 12 bases remaining between them. The CDR3 is 15 amino acids. CDR1 is SGHTA and CDR2 is FQGNSA in the germline V gene. As DNA, the CDR3 is TGTGCCAGCAGCTCCGGGACCTCGTACCAAGAGACCCAGTACTTC. Translated: CASSSGTSYQETQYF. The full variable domain, its missing parts supplied by reference TRBV7-2 and TRBJ2-5, is GAGVSQSPSNKVTEKGKDVELRCDPISGHTALYWYRQSLGQGLEFLIYFQGNSAPDKSGLPSDRFSAERTGGSVSTLTIQRTQQEDSAVYLCASSSGTSYQETQYFGPGTRLLVL.

Only a few counts were recorded for this clonotype. The CDR3 end shows no conserved phenylalanine or tryptophan, and so a read error is likely. CDR3 bases: TGTGCCAGCAGCCAGCGGAGGGCTGAGACCCAGTACTCC. Translation: CASSQRRAETQYS. This chain links TRBV11-2 with TRBJ2-5; D may be TRBD2 (6 bases). CDR1 is SGHAT and CDR2 is FQNNGV in the germline V gene. The CDR3 extends over 13 amino acids. Trimming removed 5 bases at V and 5 bases at J, with 12 bases between.

This clonotype was seen repeatedly, ten times or more. The chain joins TRBV6-2 or TRBV6-3 to TRBJ2-3, with TRBD1 matching 9 bases. The CDR3 is 15 residues long. Germline V gives CDR1 MNHEY, CDR2 SVGEGT. The junction had 6 bases not matched to a gene; V was cut back by 6 bases and J by 2 bases. CDR3 nucleotide sequence: TGTGCCAGCAGAGGACAGGGGAGCCACACAGATACGCAGTATTTT. It specifies CASRGQGSHTDTQYF.

The chain uses TRBV12-3 or TRBV12-4 and TRBJ2-3, with 7 bases identical to TRBD2. The CDR3 length is 20 residues. Trimming took 6 bases from V and 0 from J; bases not matched to a gene: 21. CDR3 protein: CASSLLRRGVRDRSTDTQYF. The CDR3 DNA sequence: TGTGCCAGCAGCCTCCTCCGTCGGGGGGTCAGGGACCGGAGCACAGATACGCAGTATTTT.

The chain carries TRBV4-1 and TRBJ2-1, with TRBD2 as a possible D gene (6 bases). The CDR3 extends over 16 amino acids. V gave up 0 bases and J gave up 0 bases, with 9 bases separating them. Germline V CDR1 and CDR2: MGHRA, YSYEKL. DNA of the CDR3: TGCGCCAGCAGCCAAGAAATTAGCGGCTCCTACAATGAGCAGTTCTTC. It translates to CASSQEISGSYNEQFF.

This chain uses TRBV30 with TRBJ2-5; TRBD2 aligns across 13 bases. With V trimmed by 3 bases and J by 5 bases, 6 bases remained unmatched. The CDR3 consists of 15 residues. CDR1 is GTSNPN and CDR2 is SVGIG in the germline V gene (reference sequence). The CDR3 nucleotides read TGTGCCTGGAGGGAGGGACTAGCGGGGTTGGAGACCCAGTACTTC. Its translation: CAWREGLAGLETQYF.

This clonotype turned up a few times. The chain's CDR3 is CASSELEAETQYF. The CDR3 bases are TGTGCCAGCTCGGAATTGGAGGCGGAGACCCAGTACTTC. The chain joins TRBV2 to TRBJ2-5; tentative D call: TRBD2 (5 bases). In germline, CDR1 is SNHLY, CDR2 FYNNEI. The CDR3 length is 13 residues. V was shortened by 8 bases and J by 5 bases, with 15 bases between the two germline ends.

This rearrangement joins TRBV28 to TRBJ2-7, with 7 positions matching TRBD2. The germline V gene has CDR1 MDHEN and CDR2 SYDVKM. V was clipped by 7 bases and J by 3 bases; unmatched bases: 12. CDR3 length: 15 residues. The DNA of the CDR3 is TGTGCCAGCACCGGCCCCTCAAGCGGGAACTACGAGCAGTACTTC. Amino acids: CASTGPSSGNYEQYF.